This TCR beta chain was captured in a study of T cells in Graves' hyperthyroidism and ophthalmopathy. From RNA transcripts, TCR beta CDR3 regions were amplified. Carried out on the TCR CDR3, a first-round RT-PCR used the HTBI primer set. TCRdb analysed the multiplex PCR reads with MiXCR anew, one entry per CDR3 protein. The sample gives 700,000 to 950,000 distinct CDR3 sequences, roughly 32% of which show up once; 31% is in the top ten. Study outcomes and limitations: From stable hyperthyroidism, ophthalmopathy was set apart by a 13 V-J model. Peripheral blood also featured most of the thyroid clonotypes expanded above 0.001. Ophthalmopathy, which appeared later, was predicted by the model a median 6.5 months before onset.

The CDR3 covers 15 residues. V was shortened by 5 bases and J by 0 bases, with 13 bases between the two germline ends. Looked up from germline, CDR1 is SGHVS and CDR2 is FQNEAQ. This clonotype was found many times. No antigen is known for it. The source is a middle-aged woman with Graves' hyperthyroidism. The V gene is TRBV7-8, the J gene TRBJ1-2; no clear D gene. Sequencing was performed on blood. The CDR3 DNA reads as TGTGCCAGCAGCCCCCGCGGAGGCCCTAACTATGGCTACACCTTC. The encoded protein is CASSPRGGPNYGYTF.